This T cell receptor beta chain was obtained from a study of cytomegalovirus exposure and HLA in healthy donors. Overall study findings and caveats: The CMV antigen specificity of three CMV-associated chains was confirmed through in vitro analysis.

Germline V gene data show CDR1 as SQVTM and CDR2 as ANQGSEA. The CDR3 extends over 13 amino acids. Trimming removed 7 bases from V and 4 bases from J, with 14 bases in between. Concerning this clone: Its specificity is unknown.

Each donor was healthy, and each was a bone marrow donor. The PCR was carried out with 60 Vbeta primers and 13 Jbeta primers. This table comes from immunoSEQ multiplex PCR, and its TCRdb copy is limited to in-frame clones, with some not included. Of about 300,000 clones listed, approximately 90% are singletons. This TCR was sampled from a man aged 40-49 years in good health and CMV-seropositive. Sequencing was performed on PBMCs. The chain joins TRBV29-1 to TRBJ2-1; D is possibly TRBD1 (5 bases). The CDR3, as DNA: TGCAGCGGGGGCGGACGGAGTTACAATGAGCAGTTCTTC. Translation gives CSGGGRSYNEQFF.